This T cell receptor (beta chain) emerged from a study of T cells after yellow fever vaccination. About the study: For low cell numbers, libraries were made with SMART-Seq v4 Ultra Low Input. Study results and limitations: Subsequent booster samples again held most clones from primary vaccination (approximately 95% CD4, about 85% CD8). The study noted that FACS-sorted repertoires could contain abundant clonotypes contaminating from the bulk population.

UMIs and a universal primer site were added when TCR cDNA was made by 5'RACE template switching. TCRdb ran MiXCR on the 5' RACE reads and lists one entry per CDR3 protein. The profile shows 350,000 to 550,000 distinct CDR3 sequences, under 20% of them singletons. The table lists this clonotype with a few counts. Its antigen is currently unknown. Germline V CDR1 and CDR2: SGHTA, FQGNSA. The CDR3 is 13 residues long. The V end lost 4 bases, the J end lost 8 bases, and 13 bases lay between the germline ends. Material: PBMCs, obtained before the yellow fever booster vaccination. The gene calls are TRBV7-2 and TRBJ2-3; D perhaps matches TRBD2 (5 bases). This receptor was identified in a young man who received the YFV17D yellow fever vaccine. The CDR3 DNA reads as TGTGCCAGCAGCTCCACTCGGGGTGGTACGCAGTATTTT. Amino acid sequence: CASSSTRGGTQYF.